These 29 T cell receptor beta chains were sequenced from one sample in a study of tumor-infiltrating lymphocytes in localized non-small cell lung cancer listed by TCRdb under 2021. Library creation used the immunoSEQ multiplex PCR assay. Held by TCRdb, this immuneACCESS table contains in-frame sequences only and omits some clones. Under half of the omission traces to an unresolved V gene where checked; the cause of the rest is unknown. This sample is represented by 15,000 to 16,000 clones; roughly 72% of them were singletons. The top ten clones comprise about 6% of the sample. Sequences were obtained from lung tumor tissue. The source of these receptors is a human donor with non-small cell lung cancer.

The chain recombines TRBV10-3 with TRBJ2-7; TRBD2 agrees at 11 bases. Unmatched junction bases numbered 3, after V lost 10 bases and J lost 4 bases. The CDR3 is made up of 12 amino acids. Germline V lookup: CDR1 ENHRY, CDR2 SYGVKD. The CDR3 protein is CATRLAGYEQYF. The CDR3 DNA follows: TGTGCCACGCGACTAGCGGGGTACGAGCAGTACTTC.

This clone was detected a few times. The V call is TRBV5-6, the J call TRBJ1-2, with 7 bases fitting TRBD1. The ends lost 5 bases at V and 8 bases at J; junction bases unmatched: 15. The germline V gene has CDR1 SGHDT and CDR2 YYEEEE. This CDR3 region has 15 residues. CDR3 protein: CASRVHTRGRHGYTF. CDR3 sequence (DNA): TGTGCCAGCAGAGTTCATACAAGGGGGCGGCACGGCTACACCTTC.

This clone has a single count. The chain couples TRBV7-2 to TRBJ2-1; 7 bases agree with TRBD2. This CDR3 has 15 residues. Germline V CDR1 and CDR2: SGHTA, FQGNSA. Trimming took 1 base from V and 7 from J; bases not matched to a gene: 7. The CDR3 region has the DNA TGTGCCAGCAGCTTAGGGGGGACTAATCGAAATGAGCAGTTCTTC. Translation: CASSLGGTNRNEQFF.

This clone was seen a handful of times. V and J are TRBV30 and TRBJ2-1; 9 bases agree with TRBD2. CDR3 length: 15 residues. J lost 7 bases, V lost 2 bases, and 9 bases had no gene match. Germline V CDR1 and CDR2: GTSNPN, SVGIG (reference sequence). CDR3 region: CAWSLGGRATNEQFF. The CDR3 region has the DNA TGTGCCTGGAGTCTGGGCGGGAGGGCTACGAATGAGCAGTTCTTC.

This chain joins TRBV10-3 and TRBJ2-1, with D tentatively TRBD2 (5 bases). Germline V gene sequence: CDR1 ENHRY, CDR2 SYGVKD. The CDR3 totals 12 residues. The ends were cut back, 3 bases at V and 15 bases at J, with 15 bases in the middle. CDR3 amino acids: CAISDSAGPGFF. CDR3 nucleotides: TGTGCCATCAGTGATTCGGCGGGCCCTGGGTTCTTC.

The gene calls are TRBV5-1 and TRBJ1-2; possibly TRBD1 for D (6 bases). V lost 5 bases and J 4 bases, leaving 24 bases between the germline ends. The CDR3 length is 17 residues. Germline loops: CDR1 SGHRS, CDR2 YFSETQ. The DNA of the CDR3 is TGCGCCAGCAGTTTAGGGGGATCCGGGGGCTCGGGCTATGGCTACACCTTC. Protein: CASSLGGSGGSGYGYTF. Supplemented by reference TRBV5-1 and TRBJ1-2, the full variable domain reads KAGVTQTPRYLIKTRGQQVTLSCSPISGHRSVSWYQQTPGQGLQFLFEYFSETQRNKGNFPGRFSGRQFSNSRSEMNVSTLELGDSALYLCASSLGGSGGSGYGYTFGSGTRLTVV.

The chain recombines TRBV11-2 with TRBJ1-1; no reliable D call. The CDR3 has 13 residues. Germline CDR1 reads SGHAT; CDR2 reads FQNNGV. Trimming left V 3 bases short and J 0 bases short, with 5 bases between. DNA of the CDR3: TGTGCCAGCAGCTTGGGATTGAACACTGAAGCTTTCTTT. Protein: CASSLGLNTEAFF. The full variable domain, with the rest looked up from reference TRBV11-2 and TRBJ1-1, is EAGVAQSPRYKIIEKRQSVAFWCNPISGHATLYWYQQILGQGPKLLIQFQNNGVVDDSQLPKDRFSAERLKGVDSTLKIQPAKLEDSAVYLCASSLGLNTEAFFGQGTRLTVV.

V usage is TRBV9 and J usage is TRBJ1-3; a weak D match, TRBD1 (5 bases). Trimming stripped 0 bases from V and 1 base from J, with 11 bases between. The CDR3 consists of 16 residues. Germline CDR1 reads SGDLS; CDR2 reads YYNGEE. CDR3 sequence (DNA): TGTGCCAGCAGCGTAGCTCAGGGAACGTCTGGAAACACCATATATTTT. Translating it yields CASSVAQGTSGNTIYF.

The J gene is TRBJ2-7, the V gene TRBV7-9; maybe TRBD2 (5 bases). V dropped 5 bases and J dropped 0 bases, with 17 bases sitting between them. Per germline, CDR1 SEHNR and CDR2 FQNEAQ (reference sequence). The CDR3 runs 16 residues. In nucleotides, the CDR3 is TGTGCCAGCAGCACCCTGGGGAGCGGAAGCTCCTACGAGCAGTACTTC. This sequence encodes CASSTLGSGSSYEQYF.

The chain is built from TRBV13 and TRBJ2-3, with 8 bases fitting TRBD1. V shed 1 base, J shed 3 bases, and the junction held 0 bases outside the gene matches. CDR1 PRHDT and CDR2 FYEKMQ come from the germline V gene (reference sequence). The CDR3 runs 14 residues. CDR3 nucleotides: TGTGCCAGCAGCTTAGACAGGGGGACAGATACGCAGTATTTT. This gives the protein CASSLDRGTDTQYF.

The chain couples TRBV18 to TRBJ1-2; D is perhaps TRBD1 (5 bases). This CDR3 region has 14 residues. Trimming took 8 bases from V and 4 from J, leaving 17 bases between them. In germline, CDR1 is KGHSH, CDR2 LQKENI. The CDR3 DNA reads as TGTGCCAGCCGCCCTAAAGCGACAGTCTATGGCTACACCTTC. Residues: CASRPKATVYGYTF.

The chain employs TRBV6-6 and TRBJ2-2; unclear D gene. V was cut by 7 bases and J by 0 bases, with 6 bases left in between. The CDR3 runs 13 residues. Looked up from germline, CDR1 is MNHNY and CDR2 is SVGAGI (reference sequence). CDR3 protein: CASKGANTGELFF. CDR3 DNA sequence: TGTGCCAGCAAGGGTGCGAACACCGGGGAGCTGTTTTTT.

In this sample, this clone turned up a few times. The rearrangement links TRBV4-2 to TRBJ1-1; D perhaps matches TRBD1 (6 bases). Germline V gene lookup returns CDR1 LGHNA and CDR2 YNFKEQ. The CDR3 is 13 amino acids. Trimming shortened V by 4 bases and J by 1 base, and 7 bases separated the two germline ends. The chain's CDR3 is CASSPGANTEAFF. The CDR3 region has the DNA TGTGCCAGCAGCCCAGGGGCGAACACTGAAGCTTTCTTT.

CDR3 sequence: CASSIRTSGRAGELFF. The CDR3 DNA reads as TGTGCCAGCAGCATAAGGACTAGCGGGAGGGCCGGGGAGCTGTTTTTT. The genes are TRBV7-2 and TRBJ2-2; 15 bases line up with TRBD2. Germline trimming cut 5 bases from V and 6 bases from J; bases unmatched to any gene: 4. Germline values: CDR1 SGHTA, CDR2 FQGNSA. The CDR3 runs to 16 residues. Supplemented by reference TRBV7-2 and TRBJ2-2, the full variable domain reads GAGVSQSPSNKVTEKGKDVELRCDPISGHTALYWYRQSLGQGLEFLIYFQGNSAPDKSGLPSDRFSAERTGGSVSTLTIQRTQQEDSAVYLCASSIRTSGRAGELFFGEGSRLTVL.

The chain joins TRBV2 to TRBJ1-4, with a possible D match to TRBD1 (6 bases). CDR1 and CDR2 (germline): SNHLY, FYNNEI. This CDR3 spans 15 amino acids. Trimming took 5 bases from V and 3 from J, leaving 13 bases between them. In DNA form, the CDR3 reads TGTGCCAGCAGTATGAACGGACAGCCTAATGAAAAACTGTTTTTT. Translation gives CASSMNGQPNEKLFF.

This clone has just a few counts. The chain recombines TRBV30 with TRBJ1-1; no firm D call. The CDR3 has 12 amino acids. V dropped 2 bases and J dropped 7 bases, with 11 bases sitting between them. Germline V gene lookup returns CDR1 GTSNPN and CDR2 SVGIG (reference sequence). CDR3 bases: TGTGCCTGGAGTCAAGGATTCGATGAAGCTTTCTTT. Its translation: CAWSQGFDEAFF.

The rearrangement joins TRBV11-2 to TRBJ2-3; no clear D gene. This CDR3 is 12 amino acids long. The V end was cut by 7 bases, the J end by 2 bases, with 7 bases between. The germline CDR1 and CDR2 sequences are SGHAT and FQNNGV. CDR3: CASKASTDTQYF. The CDR3 coding sequence is TGTGCCAGCAAAGCTTCCACAGATACGCAGTATTTT.

This chain joins TRBV5-8 and TRBJ2-6; D gene unclear. V was clipped by 4 bases and J by 2 bases, with 10 bases between them. Germline V gene data show CDR1 as SGHTS and CDR2 as YDEGEE. The CDR3 is made up of 15 amino acids. Here the CDR3 reads CASSHQLAGANVLTF. The CDR3 DNA reads TGTGCCAGCAGCCACCAATTAGCTGGGGCCAACGTCCTGACTTTC.

This clone was observed once. V usage is TRBV5-1 and J usage is TRBJ2-1; 13 nucleotides line up with TRBD2. The CDR3 runs to 17 residues. Per germline, CDR1 SGHRS and CDR2 YFSETQ. After removal of 0 bases from V and 8 bases from J, the junction contained 8 bases not matched to a gene. The CDR3 here is CASSLVRLAGGIDEQFF. Here the CDR3 DNA reads TGCGCCAGCAGCTTGGTGAGACTAGCGGGAGGAATCGATGAGCAGTTCTTC. Using reference TRBV5-1 and TRBJ2-1 for the parts outside the CDR3, the full variable domain is KAGVTQTPRYLIKTRGQQVTLSCSPISGHRSVSWYQQTPGQGLQFLFEYFSETQRNKGNFPGRFSGRQFSNSRSEMNVSTLELGDSALYLCASSLVRLAGGIDEQFFGPGTRLTVL.

The rearrangement joins TRBV28 to TRBJ2-1; no clear D. Per germline, CDR1 MDHEN and CDR2 SYDVKM. The CDR3 spans 14 residues. V shed 4 bases and J shed 4 bases, with 11 bases lying between them. Here the CDR3 DNA reads TGTGCCAGCAGTTCAAGGGTTGCGTACAATGAGCAGTTCTTC. Residues: CASSSRVAYNEQFF.

The chain joins TRBV10-3 to TRBJ2-5; TRBD1 might be the D (5 bases). CDR1 is ENHRY and CDR2 is SYGVKD in the germline V gene. V was clipped by 4 bases and J by 5 bases, with 11 bases between them. There are 13 residues in the CDR3. CDR3 in DNA: TGTGCCATCAGTGTGGGGCCAAGGGAGACCCAGTACTTC. This translates into CAISVGPRETQYF.

This rearrangement joins TRBV7-2 to TRBJ2-7; D might be TRBD2 (6 bases). The CDR3 covers 14 residues. Looked up from germline, CDR1 is SGHTA and CDR2 is FQGNSA. V was shortened by 2 bases and J by 2 bases, with 10 bases between the two germline ends. The CDR3 spells CASSLLGGPYEQYF. CDR3 bases: TGTGCCAGCAGCTTATTGGGGGGTCCCTACGAGCAGTACTTC.

The rearrangement joins TRBV11-2 to TRBJ1-2, with D possibly TRBD1 on 6 matching bases. The germline gives CDR1 SGHAT, CDR2 FQNNGV. Deletions cut 5 bases from V and 4 bases from J, with 17 bases between. The CDR3 consists of 15 residues. Written as DNA, the CDR3 is TGTGCCAGCAGCACTCTAGGGGGGGGGAGCTATGGCTACACCTTC. The encoded protein is CASSTLGGGSYGYTF.

The J gene is TRBJ1-2, the V gene TRBV6-5; TRBD1 matches 7 bases. The CDR3 sequence is 13 residues long. Germline trimming cut 6 bases from V and 7 bases from J; bases unmatched to any gene: 8. Germline CDR1 reads MNHEY; CDR2 reads SVGAGI. The CDR3 spells CASRPGQASGYTF. In DNA, the CDR3 is TGTGCCAGCAGACCTGGACAGGCAAGTGGCTACACCTTC.

The chain joins TRBV5-8 to TRBJ2-7, with a possible D match to TRBD2 (7 bases). CDR3 length: 19 residues. Germline lookup yields CDR1 SGHTS and CDR2 YDEGEE. Trimming stripped 0 bases from V and 2 bases from J, with 24 bases between. In DNA form, the CDR3 reads TGTGCCAGCAGCTTGGAATATTTTTTTGGGGGGGACACCACCTACGAGCAGTACTTC. It codes for CASSLEYFFGGDTTYEQYF. Full variable domain (missing parts from reference TRBV5-8 and TRBJ2-7): EAGVTQSPTHLIKTRGQQATLRCSPISGHTSVYWYQQALGLGLQFLLWYDEGEERNRGNFPPRFSGRQFPNYSSELNVNALELEDSALYLCASSLEYFFGGDTTYEQYFGPGTRLTVT.

This clone was seen a handful of times. The chain links TRBV28 to TRBJ2-1; D is unclear. Germline V gives CDR1 MDHEN, CDR2 SYDVKM. Trimming removed 5 bases at V and 4 bases at J, with 9 bases between. CDR3 length equals 13 residues. The CDR3 here is CASSTPGYNEQFF. In DNA form, the CDR3 reads TGTGCCAGCAGTACCCCGGGTTACAATGAGCAGTTCTTC.

This chain connects TRBV9 to TRBJ2-5; TRBD1 might be the D (5 bases). The CDR3 consists of 15 residues. Germline V gene lookup returns CDR1 SGDLS and CDR2 YYNGEE. V was shortened by 0 bases and J by 1 base, with 10 bases between the two germline ends. In DNA form, the CDR3 reads TGTGCCAGCAGCGTAGGTCCCAGGGTCCAAGAGACCCAGTACTTC. This sequence encodes CASSVGPRVQETQYF.

This sequence joins TRBV6-5 and TRBJ2-3, with no clear D. Trimming took 0 bases from V and 2 from J, leaving 12 bases between them. The CDR3 is 16 residues long. Germline CDR1 is MNHEY and CDR2 is SVGAGI. CDR3 protein: CASSYSSYSNTDTQYF. The CDR3 region has the DNA TGTGCCAGCAGTTACTCGTCGTACAGCAACACAGATACGCAGTATTTT.

The chain's CDR3 is CASSHRLAGDIGETQYF. For the CDR3, the DNA is TGTGCCAGCAGCCATCGACTAGCGGGAGATATAGGAGAGACCCAGTACTTC. The chain couples TRBV14 to TRBJ2-5, with 12 bases lining up with TRBD2. CDR1 is SGHDN and CDR2 is FVKESK in the germline V gene. This CDR3 has 17 residues. With 3 bases clipped from V and 4 bases from J, the junction kept 9 bases outside the gene matches. Full variable domain (remainder filled in from reference TRBV14 and TRBJ2-5): EAGVTQFPSHSVIEKGQTVTLRCDPISGHDNLYWYRRVMGKEIKFLLHFVKESKQDESGMPNNRFLAERTGGTYSTLKVQPAELEDSGVYFCASSHRLAGDIGETQYFGPGTRLLVL.